This TCR beta chain emerged from a study of blood T cell repertoires in COVID-19. Study in general: Acute and convalescent COVID-19 samples came from the United States, Italy and Spain. The analysed material was cDNA or gDNA that came from T cells, B-cell-depleted T cells, or PBMCs.

Sequencing was performed with immunoSEQ multiplex PCR; in TCRdb, only in-frame clones are kept and a portion is missing. The sample contains roughly 200,000 clones, around 83% of which appear only once. Trimming stripped 1 base from V and 0 bases from J, with 11 bases between. The CDR3 loop spans 16 amino acids. Germline-derived CDR1 and CDR2 are SNHLY and FYNNEI. The TCR comes from a man aged 35 to 55 with active or convalescent COVID-19. The sequencing sample was made of peripheral blood. The gene calls are TRBV2 and TRBJ2-3, with D possibly TRBD2 on 7 matching bases. The CDR3 DNA reads TGTGCCAGCAGTGAAGAGGCGGGGGCTAGCACAGATACGCAGTATTTT. Translated, it gives CASSEEAGASTDTQYF.